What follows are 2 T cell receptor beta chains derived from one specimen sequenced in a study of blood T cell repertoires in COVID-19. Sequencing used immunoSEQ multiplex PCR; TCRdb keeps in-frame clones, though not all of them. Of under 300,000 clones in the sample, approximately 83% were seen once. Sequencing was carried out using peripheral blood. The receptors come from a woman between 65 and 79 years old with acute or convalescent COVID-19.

The CDR3 spells CASSESGGAKNIQYF. The CDR3 bases are TGCGCCAGCAGTGAGTCCGGGGGGGCCAAAAACATTCAGTACTTC. The chain recombines TRBV10-1 with TRBJ2-4, with TRBD2 matching over 7 bases. Germline loops: CDR1 WNHNN, CDR2 SYGVQD (reference sequence). The CDR3 has 15 amino acids. The junction had 0 bases not matched to a gene; V was cut back by 0 bases and J by 1 base.

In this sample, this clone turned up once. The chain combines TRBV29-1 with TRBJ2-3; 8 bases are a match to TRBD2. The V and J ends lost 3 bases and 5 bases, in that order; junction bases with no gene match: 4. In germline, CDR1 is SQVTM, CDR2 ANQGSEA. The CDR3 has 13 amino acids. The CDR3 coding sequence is TGCAGCGTTGACGGACTAGCCGGAGATACGCAGTATTTT. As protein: CSVDGLAGDTQYF.